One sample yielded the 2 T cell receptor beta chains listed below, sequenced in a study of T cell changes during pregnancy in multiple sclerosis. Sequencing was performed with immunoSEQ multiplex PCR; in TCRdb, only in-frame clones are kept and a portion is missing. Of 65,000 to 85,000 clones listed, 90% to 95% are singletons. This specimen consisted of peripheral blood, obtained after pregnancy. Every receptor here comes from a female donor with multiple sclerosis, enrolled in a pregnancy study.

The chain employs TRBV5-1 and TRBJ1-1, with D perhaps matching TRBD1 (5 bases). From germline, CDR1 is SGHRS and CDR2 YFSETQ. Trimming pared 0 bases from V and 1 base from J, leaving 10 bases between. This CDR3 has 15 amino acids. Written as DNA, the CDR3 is TGCGCCAGCAGCTTGGCCGACAGTCCGAACACTGAAGCTTTCTTT. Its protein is CASSLADSPNTEAFF. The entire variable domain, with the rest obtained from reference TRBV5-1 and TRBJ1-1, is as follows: KAGVTQTPRYLIKTRGQQVTLSCSPISGHRSVSWYQQTPGQGLQFLFEYFSETQRNKGNFPGRFSGRQFSNSRSEMNVSTLELGDSALYLCASSLADSPNTEAFFGQGTRLTVV.

The CDR3 DNA reads as TGTGCCAGCTCACCGCCGATGGGACAGGACACCGGGGAGCTGTTTTTT. Residues: CASSPPMGQDTGELFF. This chain joins TRBV18 and TRBJ2-2; 8 nucleotides line up with TRBD1. The CDR3 contains 16 residues. Germline CDR1 and CDR2: KGHSH and LQKENI. Losses at the gene ends were 3 bases for V and 3 bases for J; bases not matched to a gene: 6.